The present TCR beta chain was sequenced within a study of blood T cells in healthy people across ages. Study observations and caveats: Unsorted PBMC input precluded a conclusive naive versus antigen-experienced comparison. Roughly linearly, TCR beta diversity per million T cells fell as age increased.

Comments on this clonotype: The antigen remains undetermined.

The second PCR ran 7 to 11 cycles with a sample-barcoded 5' primer and J-beta primers. Samples each returned at least 3 million CDR3-containing paired-end reads. Using its own MiXCR run on the 5' RACE reads, TCRdb lists one record per CDR3 protein. The sample lists 800,000 or so distinct CDR3 sequences; 25% were seen once. It was approximately 10 milliliters of peripheral blood that were drawn from each donor. Trimming took 2 bases from V and 6 from J, leaving 21 bases between them. Per the germline V gene, CDR1 is MNHEY and CDR2 is SVGAGI. The CDR3 extends over 17 amino acids. The same sample was also used in a study of T cells of mothers and their children.

This TCR derives from a boy aged 10-17 years in good health. J is TRBJ2-3 and V is TRBV6-5; a possible D gene is TRBD2 (6 bases). The sequenced material came from blood. The CDR3, as DNA: TGTGCCAGCAGTTACAAGGGTAAGGGACTGGCCACGGATACGCAGTATTTT. It is translated as CASSYKGKGLATDTQYF.